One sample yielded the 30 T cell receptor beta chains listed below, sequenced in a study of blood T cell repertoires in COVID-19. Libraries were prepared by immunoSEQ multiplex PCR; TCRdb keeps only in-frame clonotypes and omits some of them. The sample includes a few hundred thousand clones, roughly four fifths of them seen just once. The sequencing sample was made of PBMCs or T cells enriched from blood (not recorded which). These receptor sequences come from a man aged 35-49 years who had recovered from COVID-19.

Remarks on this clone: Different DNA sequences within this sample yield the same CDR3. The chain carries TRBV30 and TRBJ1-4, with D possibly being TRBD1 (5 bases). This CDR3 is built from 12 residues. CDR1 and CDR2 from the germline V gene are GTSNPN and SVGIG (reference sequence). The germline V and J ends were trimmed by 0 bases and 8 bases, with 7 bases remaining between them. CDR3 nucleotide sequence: TGTGCCTGGAGTGTCTCAGGGGAAAAACTGTTTTTT. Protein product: CAWSVSGEKLFF.

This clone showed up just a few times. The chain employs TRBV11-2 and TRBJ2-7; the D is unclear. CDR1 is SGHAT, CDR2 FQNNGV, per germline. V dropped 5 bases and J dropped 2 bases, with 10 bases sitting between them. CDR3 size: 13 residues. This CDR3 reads CASSLAETYEQYF. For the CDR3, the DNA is TGTGCCAGCAGCCTGGCTGAAACCTACGAGCAGTACTTC.

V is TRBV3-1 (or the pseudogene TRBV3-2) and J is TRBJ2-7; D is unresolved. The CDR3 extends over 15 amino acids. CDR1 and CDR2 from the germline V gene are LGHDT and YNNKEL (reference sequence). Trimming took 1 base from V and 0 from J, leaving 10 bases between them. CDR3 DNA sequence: TGTGCCAGCAGCCAAGGGAGCCAAGGCTCCTACGAGCAGTACTTC. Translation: CASSQGSQGSYEQYF.

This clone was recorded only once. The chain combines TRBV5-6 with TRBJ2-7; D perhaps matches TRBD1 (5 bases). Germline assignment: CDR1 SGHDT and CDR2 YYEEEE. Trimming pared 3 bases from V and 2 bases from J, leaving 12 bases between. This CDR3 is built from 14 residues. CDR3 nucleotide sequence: TGTGCCAGCAGCTCAGGGTACGGACCCTACGAGCAGTACTTC. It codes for CASSSGYGPYEQYF. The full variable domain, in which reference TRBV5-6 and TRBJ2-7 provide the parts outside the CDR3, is DAGVTQSPTHLIKTRGQQVTLRCSPKSGHDTVSWYQQALGQGPQFIFQYYEEEERQRGNFPDRFSGHQFPNYSSELNVNALLLGDSALYLCASSSGYGPYEQYFGPGTRLTVT.

This chain's CDR3 is CASSGWARNTEAFF. The CDR3 region has the DNA TGTGCCAGCAGTGGTTGGGCCCGGAACACTGAAGCTTTCTTT. The rearrangement joins TRBV2 to TRBJ1-1, with no clear D. Germline V CDR1 and CDR2: SNHLY, FYNNEI. CDR3 length: 14 amino acids. The V and J ends lost 4 bases and 1 base respectively, with 10 bases between them.

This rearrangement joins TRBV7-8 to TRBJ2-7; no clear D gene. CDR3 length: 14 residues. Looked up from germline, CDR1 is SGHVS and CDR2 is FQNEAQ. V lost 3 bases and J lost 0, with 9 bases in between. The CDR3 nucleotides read TGTGCCAGCAGCTTTCGGCGGAACTCCTACGAGCAGTACTTC. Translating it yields CASSFRRNSYEQYF.

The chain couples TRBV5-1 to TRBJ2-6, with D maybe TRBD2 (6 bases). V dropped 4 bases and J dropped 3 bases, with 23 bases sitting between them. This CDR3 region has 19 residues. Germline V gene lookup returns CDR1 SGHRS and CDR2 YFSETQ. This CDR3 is CASSPLGGQGGGGANVLTF. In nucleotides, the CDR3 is TGCGCCAGCAGCCCCTTAGGTGGGCAGGGAGGTGGTGGGGCCAACGTCCTGACTTTC.

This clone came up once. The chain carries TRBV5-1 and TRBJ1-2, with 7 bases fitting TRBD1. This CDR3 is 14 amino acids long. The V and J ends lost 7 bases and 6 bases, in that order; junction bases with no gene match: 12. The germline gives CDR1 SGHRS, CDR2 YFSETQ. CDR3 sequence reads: CASSTGEVFDGYTF. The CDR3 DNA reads TGCGCCAGCTCTACAGGGGAGGTGTTCGATGGCTACACCTTC.

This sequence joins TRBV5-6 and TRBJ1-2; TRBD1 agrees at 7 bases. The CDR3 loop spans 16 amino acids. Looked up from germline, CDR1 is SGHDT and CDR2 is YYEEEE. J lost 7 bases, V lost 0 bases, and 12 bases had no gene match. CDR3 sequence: CASSLGQGGPYFGYTF. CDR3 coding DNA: TGTGCCAGCAGCTTGGGTCAGGGGGGACCATACTTTGGCTACACCTTC.

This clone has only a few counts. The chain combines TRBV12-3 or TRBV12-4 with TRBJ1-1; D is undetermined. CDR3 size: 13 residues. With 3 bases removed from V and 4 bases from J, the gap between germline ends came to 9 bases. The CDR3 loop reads CASSFGGSTEAFF. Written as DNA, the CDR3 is TGTGCCAGCAGTTTTGGAGGGAGCACTGAAGCTTTCTTT.

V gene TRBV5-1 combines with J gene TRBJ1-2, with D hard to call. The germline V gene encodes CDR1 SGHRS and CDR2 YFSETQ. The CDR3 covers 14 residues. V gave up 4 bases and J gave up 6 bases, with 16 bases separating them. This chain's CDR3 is CASSPGAGKDGYTF. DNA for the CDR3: TGCGCCAGCAGCCCAGGCGCGGGGAAAGATGGCTACACCTTC.

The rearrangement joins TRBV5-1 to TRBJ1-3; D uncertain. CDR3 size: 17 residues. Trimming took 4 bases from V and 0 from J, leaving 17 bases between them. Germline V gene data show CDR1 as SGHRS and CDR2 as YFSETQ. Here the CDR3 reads CASSTYGLASSGNTIYF. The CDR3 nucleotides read TGCGCCAGCAGCACCTATGGGTTAGCCTCCTCTGGAAACACCATATATTTT.

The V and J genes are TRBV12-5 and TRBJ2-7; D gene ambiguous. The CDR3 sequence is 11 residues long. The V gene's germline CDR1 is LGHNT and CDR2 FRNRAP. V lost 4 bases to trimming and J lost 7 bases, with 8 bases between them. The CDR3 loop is CASGSHWEQYF. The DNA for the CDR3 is TGTGCTAGTGGTTCACATTGGGAGCAGTACTTC. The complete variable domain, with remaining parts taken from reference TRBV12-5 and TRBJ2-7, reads DARVTQTPRHKVTEMGQEVTMRCQPILGHNTVFWYRQTMMQGLELLAYFRNRAPLDDSGMPKDRFSAEMPDATLATLKIQPSEPRDSAVYFCASGSHWEQYFGPGTRLTVT.

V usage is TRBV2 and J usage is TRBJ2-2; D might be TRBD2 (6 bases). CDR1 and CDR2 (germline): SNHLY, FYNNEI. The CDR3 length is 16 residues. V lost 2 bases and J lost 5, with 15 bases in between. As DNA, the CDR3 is TGTGCCAGCAGTGAAAGCGGCGGGACGAGGACCGGGGAGCTGTTTTTT. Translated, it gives CASSESGGTRTGELFF.

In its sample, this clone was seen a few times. In DNA, the CDR3 is TGCGCCAGCAGTCAATCAAAGGCTAGCCCCTACGAGCAGTACTTC. Encoded protein: CASSQSKASPYEQYF. The V and J genes are TRBV23-1 and TRBJ2-7, with a tentative D call TRBD2 (5 bases). TRBV23-1 is classed as an ORF, of uncertain function. V lost 0 bases and J 2 bases, leaving 11 bases between the germline ends. CDR3 length equals 15 residues.

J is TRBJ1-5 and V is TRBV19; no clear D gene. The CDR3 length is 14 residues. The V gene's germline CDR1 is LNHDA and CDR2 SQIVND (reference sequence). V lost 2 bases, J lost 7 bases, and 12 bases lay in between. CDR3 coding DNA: TGTGCCAGTAGTATAAACCTGGGCGGGCAGCCCCAGCATTTT. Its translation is CASSINLGGQPQHF.

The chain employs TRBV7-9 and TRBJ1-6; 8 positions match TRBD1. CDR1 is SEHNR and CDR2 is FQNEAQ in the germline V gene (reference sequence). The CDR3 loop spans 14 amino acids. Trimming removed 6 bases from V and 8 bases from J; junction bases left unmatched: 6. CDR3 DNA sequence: TGTGCCAGCAGAAAGGACAGGGAGGATTCACCCCTCCACTTT. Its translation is CASRKDREDSPLHF.

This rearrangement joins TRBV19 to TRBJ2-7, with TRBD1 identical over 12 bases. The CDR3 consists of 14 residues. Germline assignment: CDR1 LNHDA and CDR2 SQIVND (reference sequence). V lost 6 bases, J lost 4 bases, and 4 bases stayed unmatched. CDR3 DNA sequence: TGTGCCAGTAGACCGGGACAGGGGGCTTACGAGCAGTACTTC. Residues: CASRPGQGAYEQYF.

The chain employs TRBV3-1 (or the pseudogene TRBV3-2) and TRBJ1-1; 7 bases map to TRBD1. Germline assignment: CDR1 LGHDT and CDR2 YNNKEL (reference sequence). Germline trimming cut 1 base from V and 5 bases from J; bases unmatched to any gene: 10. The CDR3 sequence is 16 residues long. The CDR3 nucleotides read TGTGCCAGCAGCCAAGGGCGGGGGGCAGGGGGAACTGAAGCTTTCTTT. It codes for CASSQGRGAGGTEAFF.

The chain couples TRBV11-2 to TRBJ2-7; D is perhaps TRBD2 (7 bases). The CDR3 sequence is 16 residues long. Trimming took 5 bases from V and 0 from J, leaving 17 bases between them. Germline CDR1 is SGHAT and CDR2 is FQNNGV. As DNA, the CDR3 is TGTGCCAGCAGCCGGGGGGCGGGTACCGGCTCCTACGAGCAGTACTTC. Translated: CASSRGAGTGSYEQYF. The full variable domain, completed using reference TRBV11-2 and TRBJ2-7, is EAGVAQSPRYKIIEKRQSVAFWCNPISGHATLYWYQQILGQGPKLLIQFQNNGVVDDSQLPKDRFSAERLKGVDSTLKIQPAKLEDSAVYLCASSRGAGTGSYEQYFGPGTRLTVT.

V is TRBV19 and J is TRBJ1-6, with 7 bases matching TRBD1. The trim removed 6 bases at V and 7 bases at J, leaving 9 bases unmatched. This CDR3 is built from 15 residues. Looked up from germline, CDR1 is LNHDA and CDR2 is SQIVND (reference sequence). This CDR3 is CASSPRDSVNSPLHF. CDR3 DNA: TGTGCCAGTAGCCCCCGGGACAGCGTAAATTCACCCCTCCACTTT.

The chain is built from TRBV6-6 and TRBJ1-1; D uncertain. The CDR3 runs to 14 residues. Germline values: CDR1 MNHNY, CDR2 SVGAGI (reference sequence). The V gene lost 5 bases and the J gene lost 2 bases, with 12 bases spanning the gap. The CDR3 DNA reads TGTGCCAGCAGTCACAAAGGAGGCAACACTGAAGCTTTCTTT. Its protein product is CASSHKGGNTEAFF.

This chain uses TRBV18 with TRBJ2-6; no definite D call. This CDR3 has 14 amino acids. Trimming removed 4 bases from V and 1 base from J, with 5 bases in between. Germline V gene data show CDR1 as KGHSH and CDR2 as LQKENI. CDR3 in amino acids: CASSRASGANVLTF. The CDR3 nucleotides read TGTGCCAGCTCACGGGCTTCTGGGGCCAACGTCCTGACTTTC.

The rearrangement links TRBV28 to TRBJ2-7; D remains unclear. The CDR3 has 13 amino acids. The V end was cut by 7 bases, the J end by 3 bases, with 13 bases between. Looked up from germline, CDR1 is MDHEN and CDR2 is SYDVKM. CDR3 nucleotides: TGTGCCAGCACCCTAAGAACGGGCTACGAGCAGTACTTC. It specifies CASTLRTGYEQYF.

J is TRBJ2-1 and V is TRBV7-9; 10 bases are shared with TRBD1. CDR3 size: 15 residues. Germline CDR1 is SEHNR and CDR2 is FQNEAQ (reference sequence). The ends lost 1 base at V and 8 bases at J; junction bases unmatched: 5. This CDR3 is CASSLGQGASDEQFF. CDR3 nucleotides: TGTGCCAGCAGCTTAGGACAGGGGGCCTCGGATGAGCAGTTCTTC.

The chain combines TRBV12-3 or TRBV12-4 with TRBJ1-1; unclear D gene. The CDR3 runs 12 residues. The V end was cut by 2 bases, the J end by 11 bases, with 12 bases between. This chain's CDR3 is CASSLSLRWAFF. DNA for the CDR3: TGTGCCAGCAGTTTAAGCTTGAGGTGGGCTTTCTTT.

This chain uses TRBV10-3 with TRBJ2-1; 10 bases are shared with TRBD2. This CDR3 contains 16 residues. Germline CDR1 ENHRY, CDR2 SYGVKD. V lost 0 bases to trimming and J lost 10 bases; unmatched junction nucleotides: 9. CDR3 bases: TGTGCCATCAGTGAGTCCTGGGGACTAGCGCCCCGGGAGCAGTTCTTC. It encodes CAISESWGLAPREQFF.

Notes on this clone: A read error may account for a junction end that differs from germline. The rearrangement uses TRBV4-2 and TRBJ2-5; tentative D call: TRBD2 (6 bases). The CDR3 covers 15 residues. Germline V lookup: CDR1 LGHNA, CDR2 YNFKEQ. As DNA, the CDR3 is TGTGCCAGCAGCCAAGATATGGACTACCAAGGGACCCAGTACTTC. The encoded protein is CASSQDMDYQGTQYF.

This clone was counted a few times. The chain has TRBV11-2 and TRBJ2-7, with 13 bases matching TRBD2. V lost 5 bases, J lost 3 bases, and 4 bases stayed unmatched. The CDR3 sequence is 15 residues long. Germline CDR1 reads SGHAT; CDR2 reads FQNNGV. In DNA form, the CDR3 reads TGTGCCAGCAGCCGGGGACTAGCGGGGAACTACGAGCAGTACTTC. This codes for CASSRGLAGNYEQYF.

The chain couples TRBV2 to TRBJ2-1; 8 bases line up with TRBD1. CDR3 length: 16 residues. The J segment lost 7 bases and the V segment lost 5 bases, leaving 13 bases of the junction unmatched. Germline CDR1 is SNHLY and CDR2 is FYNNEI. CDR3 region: CASSFQGETGENEQFF. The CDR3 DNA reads TGTGCCAGCAGTTTCCAAGGCGAGACAGGGGAAAATGAGCAGTTCTTC.